This entry lists 28 T cell receptor beta chains sequenced from one sample in a study of cytomegalovirus exposure and HLA in healthy donors. The PCR ran on 60 Vbeta and 13 Jbeta primers. The repertoire was sequenced with immunoSEQ multiplex PCR; TCRdb's copy has only in-frame clones and lacks some. The sample shows about 160,000 clones, approximately 80% of them seen only once. Sample: PBMCs. All receptors come from a female donor in good health and CMV-seronegative.

This rearrangement joins TRBV20-1 to TRBJ2-7, with D perhaps TRBD2 (6 bases). Germline CDR1 and CDR2: DFQATT and SNEGSKA (reference sequence). V lost 5 bases and J 9 bases, leaving 11 bases between the germline ends. The length of the CDR3 is 10 residues. The CDR3 DNA reads as TGCAGTGCTGGGACTTCGGCGCAGTACTTC. Its protein is CSAGTSAQYF.

This chain links TRBV5-1 with TRBJ1-6; perhaps TRBD1 as D (6 bases). V lost 7 bases to trimming and J lost 7 bases, with 12 bases between them. The CDR3 is 13 amino acids. CDR1 is SGHRS and CDR2 is YFSETQ in the germline V gene. The CDR3 nucleotides read TGCGCCAGCTCCCAGGGGTGGAATTCACCCCTCCACTTT. Translation gives CASSQGWNSPLHF.

The rearrangement joins TRBV19 to TRBJ1-5; D call uncertain. The CDR3 runs to 13 residues. Between the trimmed V and J ends, which lost 2 bases and 7 bases, there was a span of 9 bases. Germline V gene lookup returns CDR1 LNHDA and CDR2 SQIVND (reference sequence). As DNA, the CDR3 is TGTGCCAGTAGTATATATAACGAGCAGCCCCAGCATTTT. It encodes CASSIYNEQPQHF.

This chain connects TRBV28 to TRBJ1-1, with D possibly matching TRBD1 (6 bases). Trimming removed 11 bases at V and 4 bases at J, with 20 bases between. CDR1 and CDR2 (germline): MDHEN, SYDVKM. The CDR3 runs 14 residues. This CDR3 is CAVPFNPGATEAFF. The CDR3 nucleotides are TGTGCCGTTCCCTTTAATCCAGGGGCCACTGAAGCTTTCTTT.

The V call is TRBV2, the J call TRBJ2-4; D may be TRBD2 (6 bases). CDR1 is SNHLY and CDR2 is FYNNEI in the germline V gene. The CDR3 totals 15 residues. V was clipped by 4 bases and J by 5 bases, with 15 bases between them. The CDR3 DNA is TGTGCCAGCAGTGGGGACCGGGAGTTGCAAAACATTCAGTACTTC. Translation: CASSGDRELQNIQYF.

The genes are TRBV4-3 and TRBJ1-4; 9 bases map to TRBD1. V lost 4 bases to trimming and J lost 8 bases; unmatched junction nucleotides: 8. The V gene's germline CDR1 is LGHNA and CDR2 YSLEER. This CDR3 is 15 amino acids long. CDR3: CASSRRGQGEEKLFF. The CDR3 region has the DNA TGCGCCAGCAGCCGACGGGGACAGGGAGAGGAAAAACTGTTTTTT.

V and J are TRBV6-5 and TRBJ1-3; D is uncertain. Trimming stripped 4 bases from V and 0 bases from J, with 7 bases between. Germline values: CDR1 MNHEY, CDR2 SVGAGI. The CDR3 sequence is 14 residues long. CDR3 residues: CASSLGLSGNTIYF. In DNA, the CDR3 is TGTGCCAGCAGTTTGGGCCTCTCTGGAAACACCATATATTTT.

This chain connects TRBV4-3 to TRBJ1-4; D may be TRBD1 (5 bases). CDR3 size: 15 residues. Germline V lookup: CDR1 LGHNA, CDR2 YSLEER. V lost 6 bases and J 7 bases, leaving 18 bases between the germline ends. The CDR3 DNA sequence: TGCGCCAGCAGTCCCAGGGCTTTGGCAAGTGAAAAACTGTTTTTT. Residues: CASSPRALASEKLFF.

The rearrangement joins TRBV7-2 to TRBJ1-2; 7 bases align to TRBD1. CDR3 length: 17 amino acids. Trimming cost V 1 base and J 2 bases; bases outside gene matches: 10. Germline CDR1 and CDR2: SGHTA and FQGNSA. The DNA of the CDR3 is TGTGCCAGCAGCTTAGAGCTGACAGGGCGAGGAAACTATGGCTACACCTTC. This translates into CASSLELTGRGNYGYTF.

J is TRBJ1-1 and V is TRBV27; 7 nucleotides agree with TRBD1. The CDR3 contains 16 residues. After removal of 5 bases from V and 1 base from J, the junction contained 10 bases not matched to a gene. Germline-derived CDR1 and CDR2 are MNHEY and SMNVEV (reference sequence). As DNA, the CDR3 is TGTGCCAGCAGTACCACAAAGGGACAGAGGAACACTGAAGCTTTCTTT. It yields the protein CASSTTKGQRNTEAFF.

The chain carries TRBV7-9 and TRBJ2-7; D is perhaps TRBD1 (5 bases). Trimming left V 1 base short and J 3 bases short, with 10 bases between. CDR1 and CDR2 from the germline V gene are SEHNR and FQNEAQ (reference sequence). CDR3 length: 14 residues. The CDR3 spells CASSLVWQGYEQYF. CDR3 bases: TGTGCCAGCAGCTTAGTATGGCAGGGCTACGAGCAGTACTTC.

This clone is a singleton in its sample. The V call is TRBV18, the J call TRBJ1-5; D perhaps matches TRBD1 (6 bases). V dropped 4 bases and J dropped 3 bases, with 10 bases sitting between them. This CDR3 has 14 amino acids. Germline V gives CDR1 KGHSH, CDR2 LQKENI. CDR3 region: CASSQDSNNQPQHF. Written as DNA, the CDR3 is TGTGCCAGCTCACAGGACAGCAACAATCAGCCCCAGCATTTT.

The chain links TRBV23-1 to TRBJ1-1, with 9 bases lining up with TRBD1. TRBV23-1 is sorted into the ORF group, with uncertain function. V trimming: 9 bases; J trimming: 3 bases; junction bases outside the gene matches: 5. The CDR3 is 13 amino acids. The CDR3: CARGTGRDTEAFF. The CDR3 DNA is TGCGCCAGGGGGACAGGGAGGGACACTGAAGCTTTCTTT.

The chain uses TRBV18 and TRBJ2-2; maybe TRBD2 (5 bases). The CDR3 consists of 13 residues. Trimming stripped 8 bases from V and 5 bases from J, with 12 bases between. Per germline, CDR1 KGHSH and CDR2 LQKENI. This CDR3 reads CASALRETGELFF. In DNA form, the CDR3 reads TGTGCCAGCGCCCTACGGGAAACCGGGGAGCTGTTTTTT.

The V gene is TRBV10-3, the J gene TRBJ1-3, with D possibly TRBD1 on 6 matching bases. The CDR3 sequence is 15 residues long. Germline CDR1 reads ENHRY; CDR2 reads SYGVKD. V lost 0 bases and J lost 6, with 12 bases in between. The CDR3 spells CAISESRDIINTIYF. The CDR3 DNA reads as TGTGCCATCAGTGAGTCCCGGGACATCATAAACACCATATATTTT.

The gene calls are TRBV19 and TRBJ1-1; possible D gene TRBD1, 5 bases. Trimming cost V 5 bases and J 1 base, with 11 bases left between them. The CDR3 is made up of 14 amino acids. Per the germline V gene, CDR1 is LNHDA and CDR2 is SQIVND (reference sequence). The CDR3 sequence: CASSAWGRNTEAFF. DNA for the CDR3: TGTGCCAGTAGTGCCTGGGGCCGGAACACTGAAGCTTTCTTT.

V is TRBV28 and J is TRBJ1-6; weak D call: TRBD1 (5 bases). V lost 6 bases to trimming and J lost 7 bases, with 13 bases between them. Germline CDR1 reads MDHEN; CDR2 reads SYDVKM. The CDR3 covers 14 residues. The DNA of the CDR3 is TGTGCCAGCAGCGCCTGGAGGGGCAATTCACCCCTCCACTTT. The encoded protein is CASSAWRGNSPLHF.

The CDR3 DNA reads TGTGCCACTGTGCGCGGGCAGCTGGGTAATTACGAGCAGTACTTC. Protein sequence: CATVRGQLGNYEQYF. This chain uses TRBV6-1 with TRBJ2-7; TRBD2 might be the D (5 bases). Trimming shortened V by 10 bases and J by 4 bases, and 23 bases separated the two germline ends. The CDR3 runs to 15 residues. CDR1 MNHNS and CDR2 SASEGT come from the germline V gene.

V usage is TRBV14 and J usage is TRBJ1-1; TRBD1 might be the D (6 bases). The CDR3 extends over 15 amino acids. The germline CDR1 and CDR2 sequences are SGHDN and FVKESK. Trimming took off 1 base at V and 4 bases at J, with 13 bases between the two ends. CDR3 amino acids: CASSQVGGRGTEAFF. CDR3 in DNA: TGTGCCAGCAGCCAAGTCGGGGGGCGCGGCACTGAAGCTTTCTTT.

The chain employs TRBV19 and TRBJ2-3; D is perhaps TRBD2 (6 bases). The germline V gene encodes CDR1 LNHDA and CDR2 SQIVND (reference sequence). The length of the CDR3 is 17 residues. Trimming stripped 5 bases from V and 3 bases from J, with 21 bases between. The CDR3 sequence is CASSFSGGVTGTDTQYF. The CDR3 nucleotides read TGTGCCAGTAGTTTTAGCGGAGGGGTGACGGGAACAGATACGCAGTATTTT. The variable domain in full, completed from reference TRBV19 and TRBJ2-3, reads DGGITQSPKYLFRKEGQNVTLSCEQNLNHDAMYWYRQDPGQGLRLIYYSQIVNDFQKGDIAEGYSVSREKKESFPLTVTSAQKNPTAFYLCASSFSGGVTGTDTQYFGPGTRLTVL.

This chain joins TRBV19 and TRBJ1-2; 8 bases match TRBD1. Per germline, CDR1 LNHDA and CDR2 SQIVND (reference sequence). The CDR3 is 13 residues long. The V and J ends lost 3 bases and 8 bases, in that order; junction bases with no gene match: 5. DNA of the CDR3: TGTGCCAGTAGTATTCCAGGACAGGGCGGCTACACCTTC. This encodes CASSIPGQGGYTF. The full variable domain, rest sourced from reference TRBV19 and TRBJ1-2, is DGGITQSPKYLFRKEGQNVTLSCEQNLNHDAMYWYRQDPGQGLRLIYYSQIVNDFQKGDIAEGYSVSREKKESFPLTVTSAQKNPTAFYLCASSIPGQGGYTFGSGTRLTVV.

The V gene is TRBV7-9, the J gene TRBJ2-1, with TRBD2 matching 10 bases. Looked up from germline, CDR1 is SEHNR and CDR2 is FQNEAQ (reference sequence). V was clipped by 6 bases and J by 2 bases; unmatched bases: 7. CDR3 length: 16 residues. The CDR3 DNA follows: TGTGCCAGCAGGCGTCAGACTAGCGGGCCCTACAATGAGCAGTTCTTC. This encodes CASRRQTSGPYNEQFF.

The chain recombines TRBV6-5 with TRBJ2-5, with D perhaps matching TRBD1 (5 bases). The J call is uncertain, as TRBJ2-7 better fits the DNA end. This CDR3 spans 15 amino acids. Germline lookup yields CDR1 MNHEY and CDR2 SVGAGI. CDR3 sequence (DNA): TGTGCCAGCAGTTACTCGGCTCTAGGGGCCAACGAGCAGTACTTC. It is translated as CASSYSALGANEQYF.

The count of this clone is one. This chain joins TRBV2 and TRBJ1-2, with D perhaps matching TRBD1 (6 bases). Trimming removed 3 bases at V and 4 bases at J, with 9 bases between. The CDR3 covers 13 residues. Germline lookup yields CDR1 SNHLY and CDR2 FYNNEI. CDR3 residues: CASSEGGAYGYTF. The CDR3, as DNA: TGTGCCAGCAGTGAGGGGGGGGCCTATGGCTACACCTTC.

This clone was observed a handful of times. The gene calls are TRBV7-9 and TRBJ2-1; no reliable D call. CDR1 SEHNR and CDR2 FQNEAQ come from the germline V gene (reference sequence). V lost 7 bases to trimming and J lost 2 bases, with 21 bases between them. This CDR3 spans 17 amino acids. The CDR3 DNA follows: TGTGCCAGCACCCAAACGGCAGCGCAATTTACCTACAATGAGCAGTTCTTC. Its translation: CASTQTAAQFTYNEQFF.

The genes are TRBV18 and TRBJ2-7; 8 bases are shared with TRBD2. CDR1 KGHSH and CDR2 LQKENI come from the germline V gene. The CDR3 contains 14 residues. V trimming: 1 base; J trimming: 3 bases; junction bases outside the gene matches: 2. The CDR3 loop reads CASSPLAGNYEQYF. CDR3 in DNA: TGTGCCAGCTCACCACTAGCGGGGAACTACGAGCAGTACTTC.

V gene TRBV2 combines with J gene TRBJ2-3, with D maybe TRBD2 (5 bases). V lost 6 bases to trimming and J lost 1 base, with 17 bases between them. Germline V gene data show CDR1 as SNHLY and CDR2 as FYNNEI. The CDR3 runs 16 residues. CDR3 coding DNA: TGTGCCAGCAGCGGAGACTACACCTCCGGCACAGATACGCAGTATTTT. As protein: CASSGDYTSGTDTQYF.

The genes are TRBV7-9 and TRBJ1-1; D may be TRBD1 (6 bases). There are 15 residues in the CDR3. V shed 5 bases and J shed 5 bases, with 18 bases lying between them. Germline assignment: CDR1 SEHNR and CDR2 FQNEAQ (reference sequence). The DNA for the CDR3 is TGTGCCAGCAGCAAAGAGGGGGGGAGGGGGACTGAAGCTTTCTTT. The encoded protein is CASSKEGGRGTEAFF.